The 25 T cell receptor beta chains in this list originate from one sample, sequenced in a study of T-cell reconstitution after alpha-beta-depleted transplantation in children. Unique molecular identifiers were incorporated when the TCRbeta library was constructed. One entry per CDR3 protein results from TCRdb running MiXCR on the PCR reads. The sample includes hundreds of thousands of distinct CDR3 sequences, roughly 13% of them seen just once. The source material was PBMCs, mostly from graft donor cells, sampled 360 days after TCRalphabeta/CD19-depleted stem cell transplant. Receptors were obtained from a male patient aged 10-17 years who had a stem cell transplant for acute myeloid leukemia, so the T cells may come from the graft donor.

The rearrangement links TRBV10-3 to TRBJ2-7; 8 bases are shared with TRBD1. CDR3 length: 16 residues. Losses at the gene ends were 1 base for V and 12 bases for J; bases not matched to a gene: 17. Germline V lookup: CDR1 ENHRY, CDR2 SYGVKD. CDR3 bases: TGTGCCATCAGTGAGTTACCACGAGGACAGGGCCTAGTATGGTACTTC. As protein: CAISELPRGQGLVWYF.

The chain combines TRBV4-3 with TRBJ2-7; 9 bases agree with TRBD1. Germline V lookup: CDR1 LGHNA, CDR2 YSLEER. V gave up 0 bases and J gave up 5 bases; unmatched junction bases: 5. The CDR3 consists of 15 residues. The CDR3 DNA reads TGCGCCAGCAGCCAAGATGACCGGACAGGGGACGAGCAGTACTTC. Translation: CASSQDDRTGDEQYF.

This clonotype was seen a few times. The gene calls are TRBV7-9 and TRBJ2-6; 8 bases map to TRBD1. The CDR3 contains 19 residues. Trimming cost V 4 bases and J 3 bases; bases outside gene matches: 14. Germline CDR1 reads SEHNR; CDR2 reads FQNEAQ (reference sequence). The CDR3 coding sequence is TGTGCCAGCAGCTCGCCCGCCGGGACAGGAATTCATGGGGCCAACGTCCTGACTTTC. Its protein is CASSSPAGTGIHGANVLTF.

This clonotype was found a few times. The V call is TRBV28, the J call TRBJ2-5, with TRBD2 matching over 7 bases. CDR1 MDHEN and CDR2 SYDVKM come from the germline V gene. The CDR3 has 15 residues. V was clipped by 2 bases and J by 2 bases; unmatched bases: 5. CDR3 coding DNA: TGTGCCAGCAGTTTAAGCCGAGCGGGACAAGAGACCCAGTACTTC. Protein sequence: CASSLSRAGQETQYF.

The J gene is TRBJ2-7, the V gene TRBV20-1; D gene unclear. With 5 bases removed from V and 7 bases from J, the gap between germline ends came to 15 bases. CDR1 DFQATT and CDR2 SNEGSKA come from the germline V gene (reference sequence). The CDR3 is made up of 12 amino acids. Written as DNA, the CDR3 is TGCAGTGCTTCAAGCTCAGCCGGGGAGCAGTACTTC. Its protein product is CSASSSAGEQYF.

The chain joins TRBV11-2 to TRBJ2-7, with 12 bases lining up with TRBD1. Unmatched junction bases numbered 17, after V lost 5 bases and J lost 6 bases. The CDR3 loop spans 18 amino acids. CDR1 SGHAT and CDR2 FQNNGV come from the germline V gene. CDR3 sequence reads: CASSATRDRGRRGGEQYF. The CDR3 nucleotides read TGTGCCAGCAGCGCGACCCGGGACAGGGGGCGCCGAGGAGGCGAGCAGTACTTC.

The sample holds a few counts of this clonotype. J is TRBJ2-7 and V is TRBV28, with TRBD2 matching 14 bases. Germline CDR1 is MDHEN and CDR2 is SYDVKM. The CDR3 spans 16 residues. Losses at the gene ends were 1 base for V and 5 bases for J; bases not matched to a gene: 4. CDR3 DNA sequence: TGTGCCAGCAGTTTATTCCCGGGACTAGCGGGAGACGAGCAGTACTTC. Its translation is CASSLFPGLAGDEQYF.

This chain uses TRBV18 with TRBJ1-1; D not resolved. The CDR3 consists of 13 residues. The V end was cut by 5 bases, the J end by 6 bases, with 13 bases between. The germline CDR1 and CDR2 sequences are KGHSH and LQKENI. The CDR3 DNA reads TGTGCCAGCTCAGAGCGCCTGGAGGCTGAAGCTTTCTTT. Translating gives CASSERLEAEAFF. Full variable domain (rest looked up from reference TRBV18 and TRBJ1-1): NAGVMQNPRHLVRRRGQEARLRCSPMKGHSHVYWYRQLPEEGLKFMVYLQKENIIDESGMPKERFSAEFPKEGPSILRIQQVVRGDSAAYFCASSERLEAEAFFGQGTRLTVV.

The chain employs TRBV4-3 and TRBJ2-4; D unresolved. Germline V lookup: CDR1 LGHNA, CDR2 YSLEER. CDR3 length: 16 amino acids. V was pared by 0 bases and J by 1 base, with 10 bases between. The CDR3: CASSQDPLGAKNIQYF. Here the CDR3 DNA reads TGCGCCAGCAGCCAAGATCCCCTAGGGGCCAAAAACATTCAGTACTTC.

The chain uses TRBV11-1 and TRBJ2-7, with 7 bases that match TRBD2. The length of the CDR3 is 14 residues. V lost 4 bases, J lost 3 bases, and 6 bases stayed unmatched. From germline, CDR1 is SGHAT and CDR2 FQDESV (reference sequence). The CDR3 nucleotides read TGTGCCAGCAGCTCGCTAGCGGACTACTACGAGCAGTACTTC. Protein: CASSSLADYYEQYF.

The chain recombines TRBV20-1 with TRBJ2-2; D remains unclear. The V and J ends lost 0 bases and 6 bases respectively, with 8 bases between them. Per the germline V gene, CDR1 is DFQATT and CDR2 is SNEGSKA (reference sequence). This CDR3 is 13 amino acids long. The CDR3 protein is CSAREKASGELFF. DNA for the CDR3: TGCAGTGCTAGAGAAAAAGCATCCGGGGAGCTGTTTTTT.

This clonotype was observed a handful of times. The chain links TRBV29-1 to TRBJ1-2; possible D gene TRBD1, 5 bases. The CDR3 has 15 residues. In germline, CDR1 is SQVTM, CDR2 ANQGSEA. V was pared by 6 bases and J by 3 bases, with 20 bases between. The CDR3 DNA is TGCAGCGTCACGCGTGGCGGGGGTACGCACTATGGCTACACCTTC. Protein sequence: CSVTRGGGTHYGYTF.

This clonotype occurred a few times. The V call is TRBV20-1, the J call TRBJ2-5; D is perhaps TRBD1 (7 bases). The CDR3 consists of 12 residues. V lost 7 bases to trimming and J lost 4 bases, with 13 bases between them. The germline gives CDR1 DFQATT, CDR2 SNEGSKA (reference sequence). This chain's CDR3 is CSGPQGGETQYF. The CDR3 bases are TGCAGTGGACCTCAGGGGGGAGAGACCCAGTACTTC.

The rearrangement uses TRBV12-3 or TRBV12-4 and TRBJ1-1; perhaps TRBD1 as D (5 bases). The CDR3 spans 15 residues. The V gene lost 1 base and the J gene lost 9 bases, with 18 bases spanning the gap. The CDR3 protein is CASSLGLGSGTQAFF. DNA for the CDR3: TGTGCCAGCAGTTTAGGGCTGGGGTCCGGGACTCAAGCTTTCTTT.

This clonotype was counted a single time. The V call is TRBV20-1, the J call TRBJ2-7; D remains unclear. The V end was cut by 5 bases, the J end by 3 bases, with 14 bases between. The CDR3 loop spans 13 amino acids. Per germline, CDR1 DFQATT and CDR2 SNEGSKA (reference sequence). Here the CDR3 reads CSAGRLSLYEQYF. The CDR3 DNA reads TGCAGTGCTGGGCGGCTCAGCCTCTACGAGCAGTACTTC.

This clonotype was detected ten times or more. This sequence joins TRBV7-9 and TRBJ2-7; the match to TRBD1 covers 8 bases. Trimming took 5 bases from V and 2 from J; bases not matched to a gene: 5. The CDR3 spans 14 residues. The germline CDR1 and CDR2 sequences are SEHNR and FQNEAQ (reference sequence). CDR3 in DNA: TGTGCCAGCAGCAGACAGGGGCCGACCTACGAGCAGTACTTC. Encoded protein: CASSRQGPTYEQYF.

This clonotype was detected many times. The CDR3 nucleotides are TGTGCCAGCAGTTTTGCAGGGAGGGGCGCGGGGGAGACCCAGTACTTC. It specifies CASSFAGRGAGETQYF. The chain links TRBV28 to TRBJ2-5, with 7 nucleotides matching TRBD2. The V gene end was trimmed by 3 bases and the J gene end by 5 bases; junction bases not matched to a gene: 12. Germline loops: CDR1 MDHEN, CDR2 SYDVKM. CDR3 length: 16 amino acids.

This clonotype has only a few counts. The rearrangement uses TRBV10-3 and TRBJ2-1, with 16 bases lining up with TRBD2. V was clipped by 6 bases and J by 2 bases; unmatched bases: 4. Germline V lookup: CDR1 ENHRY, CDR2 SYGVKD. The CDR3 contains 17 residues. CDR3 region: CAIRGTSGRGTYNEQFF. CDR3 DNA sequence: TGTGCCATCAGGGGGACTAGCGGGAGGGGAACCTACAATGAGCAGTTCTTC.

This clonotype has only a few counts. This chain connects TRBV27 to TRBJ2-5, with D perhaps TRBD2 (5 bases). V was trimmed by 8 bases and J by 4 bases, leaving 29 bases between them. The CDR3 has 18 residues. Per the germline V gene, CDR1 is MNHEY and CDR2 is SMNVEV (reference sequence). The CDR3 is CASPPKGSGSSNTETQYF. CDR3 bases: TGTGCCAGCCCGCCCAAGGGAAGCGGAAGTAGCAACACAGAGACCCAGTACTTC.

The chain uses TRBV12-3 or TRBV12-4 and TRBJ1-3; D is unclear. Trimming pared 1 base from V and 0 bases from J, leaving 7 bases between. This CDR3 spans 15 amino acids. The CDR3 DNA reads as TGTGCCAGCAGTTTAGAGGGATCCTCTGGAAACACCATATATTTT. Its protein is CASSLEGSSGNTIYF.

This rearrangement joins TRBV10-3 to TRBJ1-5; 7 positions agree with TRBD1. The CDR3 spans 14 residues. Germline V CDR1 and CDR2: ENHRY, SYGVKD. V gave up 7 bases and J gave up 0 bases; unmatched junction bases: 3. The CDR3 DNA reads TGTGCCATCATGGCAGGGGGTAGCAATCAGCCCCAGCATTTT. Its translation: CAIMAGGSNQPQHF.

J is TRBJ2-2 and V is TRBV11-2, with a possible D match to TRBD2 (6 bases). CDR1 is SGHAT and CDR2 is FQNNGV in the germline V gene. V lost 2 bases and J lost 8, with 12 bases in between. This CDR3 comprises 14 residues. Here the CDR3 DNA reads TGTGCCAGCAGCTTAACCGGGAGCGGGGGGGAGCTGTTTTTT. Its translation is CASSLTGSGGELFF.

This clonotype occurred many times. This chain uses TRBV27 with TRBJ2-1, with D perhaps assigned TRBD1 or TRBD2 (5 bases each). Germline V gene lookup returns CDR1 MNHEY and CDR2 SMNVEV (reference sequence). V lost 2 bases and J lost 10, with 9 bases in between. This CDR3 region has 12 residues. The CDR3 bases are TGTGCCAGCAGTTTACCGTGGGGGGAGCAGTTCTTC. Translated: CASSLPWGEQFF.

The chain joins TRBV9 to TRBJ2-1; 8 nucleotides line up with TRBD2. In germline, CDR1 is SGDLS, CDR2 YYNGEE. V trimming: 0 bases; J trimming: 3 bases; junction bases outside the gene matches: 2. This CDR3 region has 15 residues. CDR3 nucleotide sequence: TGTGCCAGCAGCGTAGTTAGCGGGATCTACAATGAGCAGTTCTTC. Encoded protein: CASSVVSGIYNEQFF.

This clonotype has more than one count but fewer than ten. The chain has TRBV5-1 and TRBJ2-7; TRBD2 might be the D (6 bases). CDR1 is SGHRS, CDR2 YFSETQ, per germline. The CDR3 covers 13 residues. V was shortened by 6 bases and J by 4 bases, with 14 bases between the two germline ends. Written as DNA, the CDR3 is TGCGCCAGCACTAGAGTGGGGGGATACGAGCAGTACTTC. This sequence encodes CASTRVGGYEQYF.